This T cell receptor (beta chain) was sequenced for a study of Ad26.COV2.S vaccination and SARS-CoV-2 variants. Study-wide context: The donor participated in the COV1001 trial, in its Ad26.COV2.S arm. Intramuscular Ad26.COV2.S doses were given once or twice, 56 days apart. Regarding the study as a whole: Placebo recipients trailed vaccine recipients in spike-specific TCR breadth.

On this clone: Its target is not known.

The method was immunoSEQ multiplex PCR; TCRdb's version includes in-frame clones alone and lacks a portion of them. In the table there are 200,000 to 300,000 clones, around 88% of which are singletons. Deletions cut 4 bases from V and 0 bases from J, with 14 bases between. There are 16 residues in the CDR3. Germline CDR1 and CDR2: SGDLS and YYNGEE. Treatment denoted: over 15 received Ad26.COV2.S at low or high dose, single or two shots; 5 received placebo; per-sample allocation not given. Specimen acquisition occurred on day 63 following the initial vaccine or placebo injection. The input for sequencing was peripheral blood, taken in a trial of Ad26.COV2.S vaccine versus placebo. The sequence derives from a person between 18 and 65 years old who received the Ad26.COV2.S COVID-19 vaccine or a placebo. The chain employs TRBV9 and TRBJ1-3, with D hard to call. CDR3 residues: CASSPEGEGSGNTIYF. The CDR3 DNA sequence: TGTGCCAGCAGCCCCGAGGGTGAGGGCTCTGGAAACACCATATATTTT.